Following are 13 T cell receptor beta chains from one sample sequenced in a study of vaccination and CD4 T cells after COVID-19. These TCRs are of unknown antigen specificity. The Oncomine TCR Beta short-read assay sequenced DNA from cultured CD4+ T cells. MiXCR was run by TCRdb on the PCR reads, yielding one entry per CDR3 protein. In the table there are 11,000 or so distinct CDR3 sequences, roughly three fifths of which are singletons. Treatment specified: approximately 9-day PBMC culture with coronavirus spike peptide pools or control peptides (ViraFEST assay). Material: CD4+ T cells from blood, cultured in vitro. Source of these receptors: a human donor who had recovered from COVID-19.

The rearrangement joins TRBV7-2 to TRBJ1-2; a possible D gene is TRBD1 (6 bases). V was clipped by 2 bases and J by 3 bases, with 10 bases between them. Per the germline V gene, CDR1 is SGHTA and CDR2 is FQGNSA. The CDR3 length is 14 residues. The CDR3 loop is CASSLSWTDYGYTF. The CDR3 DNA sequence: TGTGCCAGCAGCTTATCATGGACAGACTATGGCTACACCTTC.

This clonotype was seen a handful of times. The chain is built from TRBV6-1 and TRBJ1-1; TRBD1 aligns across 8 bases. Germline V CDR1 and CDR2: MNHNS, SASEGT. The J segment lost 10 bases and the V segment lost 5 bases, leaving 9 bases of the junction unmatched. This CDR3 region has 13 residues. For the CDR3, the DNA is TGTGCCAGCAGTATGCAGGGGGCGAGGGGAGCTTTCTTT. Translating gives CASSMQGARGAFF.

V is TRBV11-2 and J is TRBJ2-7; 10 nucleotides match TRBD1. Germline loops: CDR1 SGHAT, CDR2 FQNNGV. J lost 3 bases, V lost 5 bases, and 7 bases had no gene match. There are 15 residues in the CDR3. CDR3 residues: CASSLTGGFYYEQYF. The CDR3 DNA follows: TGTGCCAGCAGCCTGACAGGGGGCTTTTACTACGAGCAGTACTTC.

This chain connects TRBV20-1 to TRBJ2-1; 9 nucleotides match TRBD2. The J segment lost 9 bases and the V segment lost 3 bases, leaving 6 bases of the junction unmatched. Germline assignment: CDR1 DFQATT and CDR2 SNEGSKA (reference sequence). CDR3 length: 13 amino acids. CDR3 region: CSASSGSSGEQFF. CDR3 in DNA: TGCAGTGCTAGTAGCGGGAGTTCCGGTGAGCAGTTCTTC.

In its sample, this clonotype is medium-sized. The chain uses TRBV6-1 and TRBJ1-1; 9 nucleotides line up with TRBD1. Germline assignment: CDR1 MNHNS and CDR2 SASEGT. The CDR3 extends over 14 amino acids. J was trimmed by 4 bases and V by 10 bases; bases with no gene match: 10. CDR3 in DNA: TGTGCCACCTCGACAGGGGGGGAGAGCACTGAAGCTTTCTTT. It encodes CATSTGGESTEAFF.

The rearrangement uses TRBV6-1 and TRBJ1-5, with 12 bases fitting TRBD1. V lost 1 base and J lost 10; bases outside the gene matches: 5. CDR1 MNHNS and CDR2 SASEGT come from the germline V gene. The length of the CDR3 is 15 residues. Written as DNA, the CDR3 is TGTGCCAGCAGTGAAGGGGGACAGGGGGCGGATCCCCAGCATTTT. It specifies CASSEGGQGADPQHF.

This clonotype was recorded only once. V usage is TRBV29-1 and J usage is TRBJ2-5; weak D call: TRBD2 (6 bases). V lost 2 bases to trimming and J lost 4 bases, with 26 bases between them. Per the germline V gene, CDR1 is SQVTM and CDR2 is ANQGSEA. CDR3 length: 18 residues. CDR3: CSVERGSFRGTEGETQYF. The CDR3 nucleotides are TGCAGCGTTGAAAGGGGATCTTTTCGGGGGACGGAGGGAGAGACCCAGTACTTC.

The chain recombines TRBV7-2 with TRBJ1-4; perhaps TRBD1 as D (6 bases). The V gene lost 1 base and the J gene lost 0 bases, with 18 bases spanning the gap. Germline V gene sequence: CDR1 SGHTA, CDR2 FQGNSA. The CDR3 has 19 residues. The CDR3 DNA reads TGTGCCAGCAGCTTAGTGTCGGGCAGGGCAGGGGCAACTAATGAAAAACTGTTTTTT. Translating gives CASSLVSGRAGATNEKLFF.

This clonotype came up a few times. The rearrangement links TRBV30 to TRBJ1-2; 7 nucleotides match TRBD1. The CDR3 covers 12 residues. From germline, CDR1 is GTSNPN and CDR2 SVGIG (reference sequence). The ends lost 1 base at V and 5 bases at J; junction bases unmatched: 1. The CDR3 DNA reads TGTGCCTGGAGTGCGACAGGGTATGGCTACACCTTC. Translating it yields CAWSATGYGYTF.

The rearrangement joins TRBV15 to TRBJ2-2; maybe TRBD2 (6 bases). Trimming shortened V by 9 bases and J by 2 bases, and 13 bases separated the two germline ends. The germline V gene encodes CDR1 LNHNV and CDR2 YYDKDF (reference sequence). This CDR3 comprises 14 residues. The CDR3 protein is CATKRLVNTGELFF. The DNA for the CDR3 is TGTGCCACTAAAAGACTAGTCAACACCGGGGAGCTGTTTTTT. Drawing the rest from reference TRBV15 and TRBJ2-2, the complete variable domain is DAMVIQNPRYQVTQFGKPVTLSCSQTLNHNVMYWYQQKSSQAPKLLFHYYDKDFNNEADTPDNFQSRRPNTSFCFLDIRSPGLGDTAMYLCATKRLVNTGELFFGEGSRLTVL.

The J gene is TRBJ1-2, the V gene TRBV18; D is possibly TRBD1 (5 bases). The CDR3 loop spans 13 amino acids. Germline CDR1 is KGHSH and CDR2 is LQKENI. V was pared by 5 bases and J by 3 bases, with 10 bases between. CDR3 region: CASSAGRDYGYTF. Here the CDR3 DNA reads TGTGCCAGCTCAGCGGGACGGGACTATGGCTACACCTTC.

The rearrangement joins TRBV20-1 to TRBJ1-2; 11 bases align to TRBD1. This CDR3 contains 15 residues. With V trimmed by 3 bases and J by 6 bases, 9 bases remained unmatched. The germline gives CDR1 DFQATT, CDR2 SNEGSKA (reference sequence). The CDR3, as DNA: TGCAGTGCTAGTCTGAGGGACAGGGGGTTTCATGGCTACACCTTC. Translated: CSASLRDRGFHGYTF.

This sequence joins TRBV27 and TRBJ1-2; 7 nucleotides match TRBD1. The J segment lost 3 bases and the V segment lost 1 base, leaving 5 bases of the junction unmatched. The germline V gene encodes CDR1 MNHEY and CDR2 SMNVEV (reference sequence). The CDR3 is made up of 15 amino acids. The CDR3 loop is CASSLLGRGYYGYTF. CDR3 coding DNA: TGTGCCAGCAGTTTATTGGGCAGGGGGTACTATGGCTACACCTTC.